The 27 T cell receptor beta chains below were found in one sample sequenced in a study of blood T cell repertoires in COVID-19. Libraries were prepared by immunoSEQ multiplex PCR; TCRdb keeps only in-frame clonotypes and omits some of them. The sample lists around 300,000 clones, 85% seen once, with just over 7% in the top ten. The sequencing sample was made of peripheral blood. These TCRs come from a human donor in a cohort sampled during active COVID-19.

This clone was detected a few times. The J gene is TRBJ1-5, the V gene TRBV19; maybe TRBD1 (6 bases). Looked up from germline, CDR1 is LNHDA and CDR2 is SQIVND (reference sequence). The CDR3 has 14 residues. V gave up 5 bases and J gave up 4 bases, with 12 bases separating them. This chain's CDR3 is CASSSAGANQPQHF. For the CDR3, the DNA is TGTGCCAGTAGTTCGGCAGGGGCTAATCAGCCCCAGCATTTT.

The chain links TRBV9 to TRBJ2-1; 9 bases match TRBD2. Germline loops: CDR1 SGDLS, CDR2 YYNGEE. With 8 bases clipped from V and 5 bases from J, the junction kept 11 bases outside the gene matches. There are 15 residues in the CDR3. CDR3 DNA: TGTGCCAGTACCCTTGCGGGGGGGGCCCACAATGAGCAGTTCTTC. Protein product: CASTLAGGAHNEQFF.

This clone has a single count. Other DNA sequences from this sample encode an identical CDR3 as well. The rearrangement joins TRBV5-1 to TRBJ1-1, with unresolved D. V was pared by 0 bases and J by 0 bases, with 6 bases between. Germline V gives CDR1 SGHRS, CDR2 YFSETQ. CDR3 length equals 14 residues. This CDR3 reads CASSLGTMNTEAFF. In DNA, the CDR3 is TGCGCCAGCAGCTTGGGTACAATGAACACTGAAGCTTTCTTT.

This chain joins TRBV11-1 and TRBJ1-1, with D unresolved. The CDR3 spans 12 residues. Trimming stripped 4 bases from V and 8 bases from J, with 11 bases between. Per germline, CDR1 SGHAT and CDR2 FQDESV (reference sequence). CDR3: CASSSEGREAFF. In DNA form, the CDR3 reads TGTGCCAGCAGCTCCGAAGGGAGGGAAGCTTTCTTT.

The chain has TRBV5-4 and TRBJ1-1; D might be TRBD1 (5 bases). Germline CDR1 and CDR2: SGHNT and YYREEE (reference sequence). The CDR3 has 15 residues. Trimming took 1 base from V and 1 from J, leaving 11 bases between them. Written as DNA, the CDR3 is TGTGCCAGCAGCTTGTCGGGGGAAGAGAACACTGAAGCTTTCTTT. Protein sequence: CASSLSGEENTEAFF. Full variable domain (rest looked up from reference TRBV5-4 and TRBJ1-1): ETGVTQSPTHLIKTRGQQVTLRCSSQSGHNTVSWYQQALGQGPQFIFQYYREEENGRGNFPPRFSGLQFPNYSSELNVNALELDDSALYLCASSLSGEENTEAFFGQGTRLTVV.

The rearrangement joins TRBV5-1 to TRBJ1-1; no clear D gene. There are 13 residues in the CDR3. Trimming shortened V by 1 base and J by 1 base, and 5 bases separated the two germline ends. The germline V gene encodes CDR1 SGHRS and CDR2 YFSETQ. CDR3 region: CASSLQKNTEAFF. The CDR3 region has the DNA TGCGCCAGCAGCTTGCAGAAGAACACTGAAGCTTTCTTT.

The rearrangement uses TRBV11-2 and TRBJ1-6; the D gene is possibly TRBD1 (5 bases). The V gene's germline CDR1 is SGHAT and CDR2 FQNNGV. This CDR3 contains 14 residues. V was trimmed by 2 bases and J by 7 bases, leaving 9 bases between them. The CDR3 sequence is CASSLSPGNSPLHF. The CDR3 DNA follows: TGTGCCAGCAGCTTATCCCCAGGGAATTCACCCCTCCACTTT.

The gene calls are TRBV7-8 and TRBJ1-5, with D possibly TRBD1 on 5 matching bases. There are 14 residues in the CDR3. Between the trimmed V and J ends, which lost 5 bases and 5 bases, there was a span of 13 bases. CDR1 is SGHVS and CDR2 is FQNEAQ in the germline V gene. The CDR3 DNA reads as TGTGCCAGCAGCCCCGACAGCCAGTATCAGCCCCAGCATTTT. It yields the protein CASSPDSQYQPQHF. Combining the CDR3 with reference TRBV7-8 and TRBJ1-5 gives the whole variable domain GAGVSQSPRYKVAKRGQDVALRCDPISGHVSLFWYQQALGQGPEFLTYFQNEAQLDKSGLPSDRFFAERPEGSVSTLKIQRTQQEDSAVYLCASSPDSQYQPQHFGDGTRLSIL.

The chain links TRBV19 to TRBJ2-5; 7 positions match TRBD1. Germline lookup yields CDR1 LNHDA and CDR2 SQIVND (reference sequence). V lost 4 bases, J lost 0 bases, and 5 bases stayed unmatched. The CDR3 runs to 15 residues. The chain's CDR3 is CASSRGQSYQETQYF. As DNA, the CDR3 is TGTGCCAGTAGTAGGGGACAGTCGTACCAAGAGACCCAGTACTTC.

This clone is a singleton in its sample. V is TRBV3-1 (or the pseudogene TRBV3-2) and J is TRBJ2-2, with a weak D call TRBD2 (5 bases). V lost 0 bases and J lost 5, with 7 bases in between. Germline CDR1 LGHDT, CDR2 YNNKEL (reference sequence). This CDR3 is 14 amino acids long. The CDR3 is CASSQDAGTGELFF. The CDR3 bases are TGTGCCAGCAGCCAAGATGCGGGTACCGGGGAGCTGTTTTTT.

The chain combines TRBV3-1 (or the pseudogene TRBV3-2) with TRBJ1-2; TRBD1 matches at 7 bases. J gave up 0 bases and V 4 bases, and 8 bases lay outside the gene matches. The germline CDR1 and CDR2 sequences are LGHDT and YNNKEL (reference sequence). The CDR3 has 16 residues. The CDR3 here is CASSPGTAKANYGYTF. In DNA, the CDR3 is TGTGCCAGCAGCCCTGGGACAGCAAAAGCTAACTATGGCTACACCTTC.

The chain joins TRBV2 to TRBJ2-7; perhaps TRBD2 as D (5 bases). CDR1 SNHLY and CDR2 FYNNEI come from the germline V gene. The CDR3 has 13 amino acids. The germline V and J ends were trimmed by 7 bases and 5 bases, with 15 bases remaining between them. The CDR3 DNA is TGTGCCAGCACCCGAAGATCCGGGAACGAGCAGTACTTC. Translating gives CASTRRSGNEQYF.

The chain carries TRBV28 and TRBJ1-4, with 10 positions matching TRBD1. The CDR3 has 14 amino acids. The junction had 10 bases not matched to a gene; V was cut back by 10 bases and J by 8 bases. Germline assignment: CDR1 MDHEN and CDR2 SYDVKM. CDR3 loop: CATEDRGRREKLFF. The CDR3 region has the DNA TGTGCCACCGAAGACAGGGGGCGCCGCGAAAAACTGTTTTTT. Supplemented by reference TRBV28 and TRBJ1-4, the full variable domain reads DVKVTQSSRYLVKRTGEKVFLECVQDMDHENMFWYRQDPGLGLRLIYFSYDVKMKEKGDIPEGYSVSREKKERFSLILESASTNQTSMYLCATEDRGRREKLFFGSGTQLSVL.

V usage is TRBV6-4 and J usage is TRBJ1-1; 8 nucleotides agree with TRBD1. The CDR3 consists of 14 residues. Trimming took 5 bases from V and 1 from J; bases not matched to a gene: 3. The germline V gene has CDR1 MRHNA and CDR2 SNTAGT. The CDR3 DNA is TGTGCCAGCAGTCGGACAGGGAGGAACACTGAAGCTTTCTTT. Protein product: CASSRTGRNTEAFF.

The rearrangement links TRBV10-3 to TRBJ2-6; TRBD1 agrees at 9 bases. The germline CDR1 and CDR2 sequences are ENHRY and SYGVKD. Trimming at V came to 9 bases and at J to 1 base, leaving 10 bases not matched to a gene. The CDR3 loop spans 17 amino acids. The CDR3 DNA sequence: TGTGCCATGGGACAGGGTGATGGCTTTTCTGGGGCCAACGTCCTGACTTTC. Its protein product is CAMGQGDGFSGANVLTF.

This clone has just one count. The chain carries TRBV5-1 and TRBJ2-2, with D possibly matching TRBD2 (5 bases). CDR1 is SGHRS and CDR2 is YFSETQ in the germline V gene. CDR3 length: 16 residues. CDR3 protein: CVSQKLATPNTGELFF. CDR3 coding DNA: TGCGTTAGCCAGAAGCTAGCCACTCCGAACACCGGGGAGCTGTTTTTT.

This chain's CDR3 is CASSLVAGNLYEQYF. CDR3 bases: TGTGCCAGCAGCTTAGTGGCCGGGAACCTCTACGAGCAGTACTTC. This chain uses TRBV7-2 with TRBJ2-7; the D gene is possibly TRBD2 (5 bases). The CDR3 is 15 residues long. Trimming took 1 base from V and 3 from J, leaving 13 bases between them. Germline-derived CDR1 and CDR2 are SGHTA and FQGNSA.

V is TRBV7-9 and J is TRBJ2-7; TRBD2 is a possible D gene (5 bases). V was trimmed by 5 bases and J by 2 bases, leaving 7 bases between them. The CDR3 length is 12 residues. Germline CDR1 is SEHNR and CDR2 is FQNEAQ (reference sequence). CDR3 sequence reads: CASSDGAYEQYF. CDR3 sequence (DNA): TGTGCCAGCAGCGACGGGGCCTACGAGCAGTACTTC.

CDR3 nucleotide sequence: TGTGCCAGCAGCCACCACGGAGGCAGGGGACGGGAGACCCAGTACTTC. It codes for CASSHHGGRGRETQYF. The rearrangement uses TRBV27 and TRBJ2-5, with a possible D match to TRBD1 (6 bases). Germline assignment: CDR1 MNHEY and CDR2 SMNVEV (reference sequence). Trimming removed 6 bases at V and 5 bases at J, with 22 bases between. The CDR3 extends over 16 amino acids.

The chain links TRBV2 to TRBJ2-5, with TRBD1 as a possible D gene (6 bases). The V gene's germline CDR1 is SNHLY and CDR2 FYNNEI. The CDR3 consists of 15 residues. V was pared by 2 bases and J by 0 bases, with 10 bases between. The CDR3 protein is CASSERTENQETQYF. The CDR3 DNA is TGTGCCAGCAGTGAAAGGACAGAAAACCAAGAGACCCAGTACTTC.

The rearrangement uses TRBV7-8 and TRBJ2-1; TRBD2 agrees at 9 bases. The CDR3 loop spans 15 amino acids. CDR1 and CDR2 from the germline V gene are SGHVS and FQNEAQ. V shed 3 bases, J shed 5 bases, and the junction held 5 bases outside the gene matches. The CDR3 is CASSLASGADNEQFF. The CDR3 coding sequence is TGTGCCAGCAGCTTGGCTAGCGGGGCTGACAATGAGCAGTTCTTC.

The chain combines TRBV5-1 with TRBJ1-1; D is unclear. The CDR3 is made up of 13 amino acids. Germline CDR1 and CDR2: SGHRS and YFSETQ. The V end lost 0 bases, the J end lost 6 bases, and 9 bases lay between the germline ends. CDR3: CASSLEHASEAFF. The CDR3 nucleotides are TGCGCCAGCAGCTTGGAGCATGCTTCTGAAGCTTTCTTT.

V is TRBV5-1 and J is TRBJ2-7; D not certain. The CDR3 has 14 residues. Trimming left V 0 bases short and J 6 bases short, with 13 bases between. CDR1 SGHRS and CDR2 YFSETQ come from the germline V gene. This CDR3 reads CASSLGSSWREQYF. DNA of the CDR3: TGCGCCAGCAGCTTGGGCAGTAGCTGGCGCGAGCAGTACTTC.

CDR3 bases: TGCAGTGCTAGTGGGAGGGGAAACACCGGGGAGCTGTTTTTT. This translates into CSASGRGNTGELFF. V usage is TRBV20-1 and J usage is TRBJ2-2; 7 nucleotides agree with TRBD2. The trim removed 3 bases at V and 2 bases at J, leaving 3 bases unmatched. CDR1 and CDR2 from the germline V gene are DFQATT and SNEGSKA (reference sequence). This CDR3 is 14 amino acids long.

The chain links TRBV18 to TRBJ2-3; TRBD2 might be the D (7 bases). Looked up from germline, CDR1 is KGHSH and CDR2 is LQKENI. The V end lost 3 bases, the J end lost 2 bases, and 12 bases lay between the germline ends. The CDR3 totals 15 residues. CDR3 protein: CASSPLAGATDTQYF. CDR3 DNA sequence: TGTGCCAGCTCACCTTTGGCGGGGGCCACAGATACGCAGTATTTT.

The chain couples TRBV6-1 to TRBJ2-3; D is perhaps TRBD1 (5 bases). CDR1 is MNHNS and CDR2 is SASEGT in the germline V gene. The CDR3 is 15 residues long. The ends were cut back, 5 bases at V and 6 bases at J, with 18 bases in the middle. CDR3 protein: CASSTGPPGPDTQYF. CDR3 in DNA: TGTGCCAGCAGTACCGGGCCCCCAGGGCCCGATACGCAGTATTTT.

The chain carries TRBV7-9 and TRBJ1-2; the D gene is possibly TRBD1 (5 bases). The germline CDR1 and CDR2 sequences are SEHNR and FQNEAQ (reference sequence). V lost 6 bases and J lost 1, with 12 bases in between. The CDR3 spans 14 residues. DNA for the CDR3: TGTGCCAGCAGTCTTCAGGGACTTAACTATGGCTACACCTTC. This translates into CASSLQGLNYGYTF.